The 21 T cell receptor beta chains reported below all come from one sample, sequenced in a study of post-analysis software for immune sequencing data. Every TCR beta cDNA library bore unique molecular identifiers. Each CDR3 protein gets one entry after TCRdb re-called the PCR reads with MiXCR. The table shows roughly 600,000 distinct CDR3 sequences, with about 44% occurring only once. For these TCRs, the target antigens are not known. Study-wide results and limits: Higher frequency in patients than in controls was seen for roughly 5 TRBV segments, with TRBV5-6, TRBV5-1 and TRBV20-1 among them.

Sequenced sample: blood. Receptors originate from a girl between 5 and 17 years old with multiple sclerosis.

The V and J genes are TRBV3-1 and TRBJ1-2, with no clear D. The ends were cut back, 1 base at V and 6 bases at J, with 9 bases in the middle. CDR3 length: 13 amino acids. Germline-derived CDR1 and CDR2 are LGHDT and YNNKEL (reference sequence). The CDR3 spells CASSQVTDHGYTF. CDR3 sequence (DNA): TGTGCCAGCAGCCAAGTAACAGACCATGGCTACACCTTC.

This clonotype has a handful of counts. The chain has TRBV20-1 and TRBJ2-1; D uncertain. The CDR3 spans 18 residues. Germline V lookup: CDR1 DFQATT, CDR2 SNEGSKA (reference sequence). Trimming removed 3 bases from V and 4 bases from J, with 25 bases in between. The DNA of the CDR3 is TGCAGTGCTAGTTACTCGCCAAGAGATATTCCTTTATACAATGAGCAGTTCTTC. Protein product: CSASYSPRDIPLYNEQFF.

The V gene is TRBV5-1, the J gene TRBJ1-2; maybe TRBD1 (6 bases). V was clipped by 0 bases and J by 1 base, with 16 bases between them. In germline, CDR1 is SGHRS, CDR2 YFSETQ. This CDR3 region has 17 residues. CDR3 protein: CASSLGFNRDFNYGYTF. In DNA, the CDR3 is TGCGCCAGCAGCTTGGGGTTTAACAGGGATTTTAACTATGGCTACACCTTC.

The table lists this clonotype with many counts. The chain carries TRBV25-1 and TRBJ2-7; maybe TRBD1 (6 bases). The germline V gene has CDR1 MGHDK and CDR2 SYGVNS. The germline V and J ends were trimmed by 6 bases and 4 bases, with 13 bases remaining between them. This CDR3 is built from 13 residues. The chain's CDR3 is CASRDSLAYEQYF. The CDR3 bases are TGTGCCAGCAGGGACAGTCTGGCATACGAGCAGTACTTC.

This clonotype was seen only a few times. The CDR3 is CSAALAGGFSYEQYF. CDR3 in DNA: TGCAGTGCTGCACTAGCGGGAGGCTTCTCCTACGAGCAGTACTTC. This chain connects TRBV20-1 to TRBJ2-7, with 12 positions matching TRBD2. The CDR3 length is 15 residues. J lost 0 bases, V lost 5 bases, and 5 bases had no gene match. CDR1 is DFQATT and CDR2 is SNEGSKA in the germline V gene (reference sequence).

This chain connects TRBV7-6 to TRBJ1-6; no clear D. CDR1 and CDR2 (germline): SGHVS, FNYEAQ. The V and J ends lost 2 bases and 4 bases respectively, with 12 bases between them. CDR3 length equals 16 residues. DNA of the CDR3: TGTGCCAGCAGCTTAACCCAGCACCGATATAATTCACCCCTCCACTTT. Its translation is CASSLTQHRYNSPLHF.

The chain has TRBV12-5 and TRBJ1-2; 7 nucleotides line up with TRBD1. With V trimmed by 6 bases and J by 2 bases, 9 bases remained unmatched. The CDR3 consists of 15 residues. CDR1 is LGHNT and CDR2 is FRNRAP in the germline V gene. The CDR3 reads CASGARRGQNYGYTF. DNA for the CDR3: TGTGCTAGTGGGGCTCGTCGGGGACAGAACTATGGCTACACCTTC.

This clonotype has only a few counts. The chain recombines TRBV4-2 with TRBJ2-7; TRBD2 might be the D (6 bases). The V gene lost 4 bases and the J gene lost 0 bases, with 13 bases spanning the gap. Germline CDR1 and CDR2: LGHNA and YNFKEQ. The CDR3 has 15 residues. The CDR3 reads CASSPGPSDSYEQYF. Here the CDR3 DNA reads TGTGCCAGCAGCCCCGGGCCTAGCGACTCCTACGAGCAGTACTTC.

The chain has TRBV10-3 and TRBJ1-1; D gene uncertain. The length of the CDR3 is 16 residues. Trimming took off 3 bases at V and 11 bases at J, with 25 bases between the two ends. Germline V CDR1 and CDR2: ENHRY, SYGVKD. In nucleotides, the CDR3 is TGTGCCATCAGTGACCCTAGGGAGCCAGCCCAAAGAGGGGCTTTCTTT. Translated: CAISDPREPAQRGAFF.

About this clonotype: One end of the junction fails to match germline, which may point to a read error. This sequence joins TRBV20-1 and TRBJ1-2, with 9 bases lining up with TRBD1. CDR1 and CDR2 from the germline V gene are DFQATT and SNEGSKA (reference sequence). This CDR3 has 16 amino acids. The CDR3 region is CSAYPGQGLSPYDYTF. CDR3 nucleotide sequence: TGCAGTGCTTATCCGGGACAGGGACTTTCTCCCTATGACTACACCTTC.

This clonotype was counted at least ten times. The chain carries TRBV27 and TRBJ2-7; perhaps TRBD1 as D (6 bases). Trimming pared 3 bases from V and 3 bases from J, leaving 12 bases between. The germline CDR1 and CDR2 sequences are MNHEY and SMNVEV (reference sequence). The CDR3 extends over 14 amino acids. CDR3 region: CASSLGQGIYEQYF. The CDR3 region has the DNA TGTGCCAGCAGTTTGGGGCAGGGGATCTACGAGCAGTACTTC.

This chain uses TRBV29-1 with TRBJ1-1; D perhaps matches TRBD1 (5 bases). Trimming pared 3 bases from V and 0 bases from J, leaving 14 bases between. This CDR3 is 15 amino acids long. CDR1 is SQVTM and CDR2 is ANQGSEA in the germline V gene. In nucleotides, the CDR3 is TGCAGCGTTGAGGTCCAGGGACGGATGAACACTGAAGCTTTCTTT. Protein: CSVEVQGRMNTEAFF.

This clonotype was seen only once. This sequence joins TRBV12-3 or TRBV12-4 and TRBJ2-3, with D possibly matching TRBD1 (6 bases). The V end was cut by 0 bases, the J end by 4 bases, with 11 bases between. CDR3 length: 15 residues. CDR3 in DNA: TGTGCCAGCAGTTTAGCGGGGGCCTTCGCAGATACGCAGTATTTT. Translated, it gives CASSLAGAFADTQYF.

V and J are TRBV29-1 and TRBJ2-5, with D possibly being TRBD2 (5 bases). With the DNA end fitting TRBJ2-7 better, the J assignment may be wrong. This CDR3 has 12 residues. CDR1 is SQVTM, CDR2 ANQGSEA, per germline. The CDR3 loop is CSVDTRVGEQYF. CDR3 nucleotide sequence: TGCAGCGTTGATACTAGGGTTGGCGAGCAGTACTTC.

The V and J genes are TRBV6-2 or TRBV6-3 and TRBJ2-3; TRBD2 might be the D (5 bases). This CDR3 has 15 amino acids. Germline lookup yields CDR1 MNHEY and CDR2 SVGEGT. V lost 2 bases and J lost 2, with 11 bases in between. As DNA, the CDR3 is TGTGCCAGCAGTTACGAGGGATGGAACACAGATACGCAGTATTTT. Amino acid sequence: CASSYEGWNTDTQYF.

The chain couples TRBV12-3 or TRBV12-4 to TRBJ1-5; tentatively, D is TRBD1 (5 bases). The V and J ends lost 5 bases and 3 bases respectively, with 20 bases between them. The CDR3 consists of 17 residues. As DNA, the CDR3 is TGTGCCAGCAGTCAATTGAGCCTTGACAGAATCAATCAGCCCCAGCATTTT. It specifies CASSQLSLDRINQPQHF.

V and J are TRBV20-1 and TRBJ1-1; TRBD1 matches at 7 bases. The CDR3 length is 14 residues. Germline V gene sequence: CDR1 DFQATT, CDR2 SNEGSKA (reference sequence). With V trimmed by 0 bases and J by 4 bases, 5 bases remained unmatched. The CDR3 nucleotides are TGCAGTGCTAGAGATGAGGGGGCGGGCACTGAAGCTTTCTTT. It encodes CSARDEGAGTEAFF.

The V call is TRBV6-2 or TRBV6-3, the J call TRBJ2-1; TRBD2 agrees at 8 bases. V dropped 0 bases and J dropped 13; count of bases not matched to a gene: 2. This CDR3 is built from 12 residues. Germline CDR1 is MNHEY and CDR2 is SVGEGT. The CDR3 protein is CASSYSSGGQFF. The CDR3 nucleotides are TGTGCCAGCAGTTACTCGAGCGGGGGTCAGTTCTTC.

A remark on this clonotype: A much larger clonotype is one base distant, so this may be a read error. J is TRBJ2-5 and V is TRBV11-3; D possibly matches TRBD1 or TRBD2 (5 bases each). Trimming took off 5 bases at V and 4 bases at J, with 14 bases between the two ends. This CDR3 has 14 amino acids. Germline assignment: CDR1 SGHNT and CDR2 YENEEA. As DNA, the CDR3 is TGTGCCAGCAGCCGCCGGGACGGTGGAGAGACCCAGTACTTC. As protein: CASSRRDGGETQYF.

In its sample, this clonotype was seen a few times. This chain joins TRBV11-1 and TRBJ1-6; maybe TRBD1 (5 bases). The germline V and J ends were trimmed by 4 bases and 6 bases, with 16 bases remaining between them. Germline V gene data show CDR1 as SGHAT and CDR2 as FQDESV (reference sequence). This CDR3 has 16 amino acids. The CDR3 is CASSSPGGTINSPLHF. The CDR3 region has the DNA TGTGCCAGCAGCTCCCCCGGCGGGACCATTAATTCACCCCTCCACTTT.

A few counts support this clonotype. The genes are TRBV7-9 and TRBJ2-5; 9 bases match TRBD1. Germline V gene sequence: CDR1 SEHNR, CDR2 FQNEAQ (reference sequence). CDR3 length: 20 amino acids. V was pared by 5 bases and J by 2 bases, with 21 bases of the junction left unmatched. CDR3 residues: CASSALTGGNTLAEQETQYF. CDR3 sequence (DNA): TGTGCCAGCAGCGCTCTGACAGGGGGGAACACCCTAGCGGAACAAGAGACCCAGTACTTC.